These 11 T cell receptor beta chains originate from one sample sequenced in a study of blood T cell repertoires in COVID-19. The assay was immunoSEQ multiplex PCR, and TCRdb's table has in-frame clones only and misses some. The data hold about 380,000 clones, with around 92% observed a single time. The sample comprised peripheral blood. These receptors all stem from a man in his forties with acute or convalescent COVID-19.

The rearrangement uses TRBV13 and TRBJ2-7; 10 bases line up with TRBD2. The CDR3 has 14 residues. Germline lookup yields CDR1 PRHDT and CDR2 FYEKMQ (reference sequence). The V and J ends lost 3 bases and 6 bases, in that order; junction bases with no gene match: 5. CDR3 in DNA: TGTGCCAGCAGCTTTAGCGGGGGGCGGGTCGAGCAGTACTTC. The encoded protein is CASSFSGGRVEQYF. The whole variable domain, filled in from reference TRBV13 and TRBJ2-7, reads AAGVIQSPRHLIKEKRETATLKCYPIPRHDTVYWYQQGPGQDPQFLISFYEKMQSDKGSIPDRFSAQQFSDYHSELNMSSLELGDSALYFCASSFSGGRVEQYFGPGTRLTVT.

In its sample, this clone was seen a few times. This sequence joins TRBV28 and TRBJ1-4, with a tentative D call TRBD1 (5 bases). V lost 2 bases and J lost 5, with 12 bases in between. Germline V gene lookup returns CDR1 MDHEN and CDR2 SYDVKM. CDR3 length equals 15 residues. The CDR3 protein is CASSLGAGWNEKLFF. DNA of the CDR3: TGTGCCAGCAGTTTAGGGGCAGGCTGGAATGAAAAACTGTTTTTT.

The chain combines TRBV7-2 with TRBJ2-5, with 8 bases lining up with TRBD2. The CDR3 runs to 17 residues. The V gene's germline CDR1 is SGHTA and CDR2 FQGNSA. With 6 bases clipped from V and 3 bases from J, the junction kept 15 bases outside the gene matches. The CDR3 sequence is CASRLRYAGGLEETQYF. In nucleotides, the CDR3 is TGTGCCAGCAGGCTCCGTTATGCGGGGGGACTTGAAGAGACCCAGTACTTC.

In this sample, this clone turned up once. The chain joins TRBV5-4 to TRBJ1-2; D unclear. V lost 1 base and J lost 0, with 10 bases in between. Germline V gene data show CDR1 as SGHNT and CDR2 as YYREEE (reference sequence). This CDR3 is 15 amino acids long. The CDR3 region is CASSLMVGSNYGYTF. The CDR3 DNA reads TGTGCCAGCAGCTTGATGGTCGGGTCTAACTATGGCTACACCTTC.

CDR3 protein: CASSLGAPVSGANVLTF. CDR3 DNA: TGTGCCAGCAGCTTGGGGGCACCGGTCTCTGGGGCCAACGTCCTGACTTTC. The chain carries TRBV5-5 and TRBJ2-6; no firm D call. V gave up 0 bases and J gave up 0 bases, with 10 bases separating them. The CDR3 has 17 residues. CDR1 and CDR2 from the germline V gene are SGHKS and YYEKEE (reference sequence).

The CDR3 nucleotides read TGTGCCAGCAGTTTCAGGATAGCGGGGGGTCAAGAGACCCAGTACTTC. Its protein is CASSFRIAGGQETQYF. The V and J genes are TRBV28 and TRBJ2-5; 10 nucleotides agree with TRBD2. Germline CDR1 MDHEN, CDR2 SYDVKM. Trimming cost V 3 bases and J 2 bases; bases outside gene matches: 6. The CDR3 spans 16 residues.

The rearrangement joins TRBV5-5 to TRBJ1-1; possibly TRBD1 for D (5 bases). V dropped 4 bases and J dropped 7 bases, with 17 bases sitting between them. CDR1 SGHKS and CDR2 YYEKEE come from the germline V gene (reference sequence). This CDR3 is 14 amino acids long. The CDR3 loop reads CASSRETELIEAFF. The CDR3, as DNA: TGTGCCAGCAGCCGGGAGACAGAGCTTATTGAAGCTTTCTTT.

V is TRBV30 and J is TRBJ2-7; D possibly corresponds to TRBD1 (6 bases). In germline, CDR1 is GTSNPN, CDR2 SVGIG (reference sequence). V was trimmed by 2 bases and J by 3 bases, leaving 20 bases between them. The CDR3 has 16 residues. The CDR3 sequence: CAWSLRNRDKGYEQYF. CDR3 in DNA: TGTGCCTGGAGTCTGAGGAACCGGGACAAAGGCTACGAGCAGTACTTC. The whole variable domain, filled in from reference TRBV30 and TRBJ2-7, reads SQTIHQWPATLVQPVGSPLSLECTVEGTSNPNLYWYRQAAGRGLQLLFYSVGIGQISSEVPQNLSASRPQDRQFILSSKKLLLSDSGFYLCAWSLRNRDKGYEQYFGPGTRLTVT.

The chain couples TRBV12-3 or TRBV12-4 to TRBJ1-2; TRBD1 aligns across 7 bases. This CDR3 comprises 12 residues. V lost 8 bases and J lost 3; bases outside the gene matches: 3. CDR3 loop: CASFQGDYGYTF. The CDR3 region has the DNA TGTGCCAGCTTCCAGGGGGACTATGGCTACACCTTC.

The CDR3 sequence: CASSQETTGHPQETQYF. The CDR3 DNA reads TGCGCCAGCAGCCAAGAGACTACGGGACATCCACAAGAGACCCAGTACTTC. The chain has TRBV4-1 and TRBJ2-5; tentatively, D is TRBD1 (6 bases). The CDR3 is 17 residues long. Germline-derived CDR1 and CDR2 are MGHRA and YSYEKL. V lost 0 bases and J lost 2, with 16 bases in between.

The chain employs TRBV10-3 and TRBJ2-2, with D perhaps matching TRBD1 (6 bases). This CDR3 spans 15 amino acids. CDR1 is ENHRY and CDR2 is SYGVKD in the germline V gene. V lost 4 bases and J lost 3, with 12 bases in between. CDR3 DNA: TGTGCCATCAGTGTCTCCGGACAGTACACCGGGGAGCTGTTTTTT. Protein sequence: CAISVSGQYTGELFF.